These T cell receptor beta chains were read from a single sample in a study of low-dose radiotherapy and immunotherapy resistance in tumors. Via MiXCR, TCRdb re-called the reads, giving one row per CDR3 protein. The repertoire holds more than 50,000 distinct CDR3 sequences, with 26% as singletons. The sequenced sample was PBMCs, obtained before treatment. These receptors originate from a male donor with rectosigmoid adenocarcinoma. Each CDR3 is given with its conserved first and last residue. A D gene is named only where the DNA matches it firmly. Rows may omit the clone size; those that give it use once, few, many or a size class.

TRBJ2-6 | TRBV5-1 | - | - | CASSLMRGSGANVLTF | TGCGCCAGCAGCTTGATGAGGGGCTCTGGGGCCAACGTCCTGACTTTC
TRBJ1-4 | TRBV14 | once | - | CASSQVFNEKLFF | TGTGCCAGCAGCCAAGTTTTTAATGAAAAACTGTTTTTT
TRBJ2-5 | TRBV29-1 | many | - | CSVTSETQYF | TGCAGCGTCACTTCAGAGACCCAGTACTTC
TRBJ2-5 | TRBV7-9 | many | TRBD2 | CASSAGRTSLETQYF | TGTGCCAGCAGCGCCGGGAGGACTAGTTTGGAGACCCAGTACTTC
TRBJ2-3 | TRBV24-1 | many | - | CATSDLGSSGDTQYF | TGTGCCACCAGTGATTTGGGATCGAGCGGAGATACGCAGTATTTT
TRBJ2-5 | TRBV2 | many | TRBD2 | CASSRRIAGAETQYF | TGTGCCAGCAGTCGCCGGATAGCGGGAGCGGAGACCCAGTACTTC
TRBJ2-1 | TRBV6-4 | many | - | CASSDSGDGHEQFF | TGTGCCAGCAGTGACTCAGGCGATGGGCATGAGCAGTTCTTC
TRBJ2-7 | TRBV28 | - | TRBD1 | CASSGQEVLYEQYF | TGTGCCAGCAGCGGACAGGAAGTCTTGTACGAGCAGTACTTC
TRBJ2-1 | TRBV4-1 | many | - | CASSQGPFWRASSEQFF | TGCGCCAGCAGCCAAGGACCCTTCTGGAGGGCATCATCTGAGCAGTTCTTC
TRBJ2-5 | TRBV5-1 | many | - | CASSEPGEETQYF | TGCGCCAGCAGCGAGCCAGGAGAAGAGACCCAGTACTTC
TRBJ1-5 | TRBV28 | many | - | CASSTAQGFGNQPQHF | TGTGCCAGCAGTACAGCTCAGGGGTTTGGCAATCAGCCCCAGCATTTT
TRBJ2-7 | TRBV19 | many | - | CASSISLLYEQYF | TGTGCCAGTAGTATAAGTCTTCTCTACGAGCAGTACTTC
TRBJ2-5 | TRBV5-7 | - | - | CASSSSGPQETQYF | TGTGCCAGCAGCTCGTCGGGGCCACAAGAGACACAGTACTTC
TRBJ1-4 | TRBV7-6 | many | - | CASSLILETVPNEKLFF | TGTGCCAGCAGCTTAATACTCGAGACAGTGCCCAATGAAAAACTGTTTTTT
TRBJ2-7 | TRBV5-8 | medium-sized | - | CASSFRGQGYEQYF | TGTGCCAGCAGCTTCAGGGGCCAGGGCTACGAGCAGTACTTC
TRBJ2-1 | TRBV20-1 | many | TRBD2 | CSARDMREGPRGEQFF | TGCAGTGCTAGAGATATGCGGGAGGGCCCTCGGGGTGAGCAGTTCTTC
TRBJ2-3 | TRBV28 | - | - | CASSFLQASTDTQYF | TGTGCCAGCAGTTTCCTTCAAGCGAGCACAGATACGCAGTATTTT
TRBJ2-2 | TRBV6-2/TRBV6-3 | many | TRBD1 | CASSYLRGQPNTGELFF | TGTGCCAGCAGTTACTTGAGGGGACAGCCGAACACCGGGGAGCTGTTTTTT
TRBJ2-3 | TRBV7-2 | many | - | CASSLTQRDTQYF | TGTGCCAGCAGCTTAACTCAGAGAGATACGCAGTATTTT